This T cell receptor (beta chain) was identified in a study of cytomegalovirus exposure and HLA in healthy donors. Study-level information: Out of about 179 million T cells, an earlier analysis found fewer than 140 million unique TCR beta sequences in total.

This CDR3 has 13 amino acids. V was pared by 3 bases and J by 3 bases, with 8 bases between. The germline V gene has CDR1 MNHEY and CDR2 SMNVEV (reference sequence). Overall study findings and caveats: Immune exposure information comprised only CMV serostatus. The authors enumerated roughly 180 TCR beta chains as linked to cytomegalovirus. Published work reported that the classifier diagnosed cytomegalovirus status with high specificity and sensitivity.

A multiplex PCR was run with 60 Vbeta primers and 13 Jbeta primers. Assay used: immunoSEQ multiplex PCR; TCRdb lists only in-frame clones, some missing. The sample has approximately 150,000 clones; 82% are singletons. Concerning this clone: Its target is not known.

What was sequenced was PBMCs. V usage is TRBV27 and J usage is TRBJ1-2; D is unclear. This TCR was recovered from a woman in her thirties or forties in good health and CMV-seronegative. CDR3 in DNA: TGTGCCAGCAGTTTTGGGAGGGACTATGGCTACACCTTC. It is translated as CASSFGRDYGYTF.